This TCR beta chain came from a study of CD8 T cells in Susac syndrome. RNA in amounts of about 0.5 to 1 ug was reverse transcribed with random hexamers. TCRdb used MiXCR to reprocess the immunoSEQ multiplex PCR reads, holding one entry per CDR3 protein. The sample lists 200,000 or so distinct CDR3 sequences, 90% to 95% occurring once. Trimming removed 10 bases at V and 2 bases at J, with 8 bases between. The CDR3 has 12 residues. CDR1 and CDR2 (germline): SEHNR, FQNEAQ (reference sequence). Negative isolation yielded the CD8+ and CD4+ T cells, while FACS enriched the TEMRA cells. The source is a human donor with multiple sclerosis. The sequencing sample was made of CD4+ T cells from PBMCs. The chain recombines TRBV7-9 with TRBJ1-4; the D gene is possibly TRBD1 (6 bases). CDR3 bases: TGTGCCAACGGGGGCACTAATGAAAAACTGTTTTTT. Protein: CANGGTNEKLFF.